This T cell receptor beta chain was sequenced for a study of blood T cell repertoires in COVID-19 (dated by TCRdb to the early 2020s). Study-wide context: The collaborator samples originated in the United States, Italy and Spain and spanned the acute and convalescent phases of COVID-19. The material from the prospective study consisted of cDNA or gDNA derived from T cells, B-cell-depleted T cells, or PBMCs. Deeply sampled blood TCRbeta repertoires from subjects exposed to, actively infected with, or recovered from COVID-19 were included in the dataset. The repertoires were made available in a free public database intended to serve as a resource for research on the immune response to SARS-CoV-2. The samples were drawn from the first 160 participants of the ongoing ImmuneRACE study and from 1,200 or so subjects provided by 6 global collaborators. A de-identified subject ID, COVID-19 status, age in years and sex were almost always included in the sample metadata. Where HLA class I and class II types were available, the types were taken from metadata supplied by the sample provider, not from assay-based typing. Overall results and qualifications from the work: The quantity of clinical and demographic metadata differed by source and by participant and was supplied without curation.

Details on this clone: This receptor's antigen is unknown. No per-base quality is available; no much larger clone lies one base away.

In the prospective study, participants were roughly 18 to 100 years old, resided in fewer than 25 geographic areas of the United States, and were enrolled through a virtual design. In the prospective study, participants were assigned to cohorts based on the clinical history participants reported in a screening survey and a study questionnaire. Recovered participants in ImmuneRACE Cohort 3 were defined as having two consecutive negative NP/OP PCR tests, clearance from a healthcare professional, or resolution of symptoms. In the prospective study, whole blood, serum and a nasopharyngeal or oropharyngeal swab were collected from each participant by mobile phlebotomists. Over a roughly 2-month period, participants in the prospective study had the option of providing additional blood draws and questionnaires. Before DNA extraction, blood samples from the prospective study were shipped at room temperature or frozen.

TCRbeta CDR3 regions were amplified from genomic DNA using the immunoSEQ Assay, a bias-controlled multiplex PCR. Regarding the original processing steps: The number of nucleated cells in each sample was estimated from the amplification of reference gene primers within the assay. To quantify the absolute abundance of each unique TCRbeta CDR3 rearrangement, sequence reads were collapsed and filtered. For each sample, productive Simpson clonality was calculated by taking the square root of Simpson's diversity index across productive rearrangements. TCRdb re-hosts the immuneACCESS table, in-frame sequences only. Its copies lack some clones; in the studies checked, an unresolved V gene accounts for under half of them, and the cause for the rest is not known. D and trimming come from the DNA, and the V and J calls and clone size come from that table. Present in this sample are a few hundred thousand clones, 85% to 90% of which were seen just once. The ten largest make up over 4% of the sample.

A distance of 15 bases separates the germline ends of V and J, which lose 0 bases and 6 bases respectively. Inclusive of the bounding cysteine and phenylalanine, the CDR3 is 16 residues long. Only the CDR3 portion is preserved as DNA: 48 bases, with reading frame beginning at the first base. CDR1 LNHNV and CDR2 YYDKDF were looked up in the germline V gene (reference sequence). The sequence was collected from a woman in her twenties or thirties who had recovered from COVID-19. The V gene is TRBV15 and the J gene is TRBJ2-1; a tentative D call is TRBD2 (6 bases match). Sample: PBMCs or T cells enriched from blood (not recorded which). DNA sequence: TGTGCCACCAGCAGAGATCCGGGAGAAAGCGGCAATGAGCAGTTCTTC. Translated, it reads CATSRDPGESGNEQFF.